This is a list of T cell receptor beta chains from one sample in a study of read filtering for tumor transcriptome and immune sequencing. TCRdb reprocessed the reads with MiXCR, giving one entry per CDR3 protein. The sample holds about 93,000 distinct CDR3 sequences, approximately 21% seen once. Sequences were obtained from a population of CD138-negative cells sorted from bone marrow. These receptors all stem from a donor aged 40 or over with multiple myeloma. The CDR3 runs from the conserved cysteine through the conserved F or W. The D gene is left open where the match is weak. A clone size is listed for some rows: how often the clone was seen (once, few, many), or a class if it is expanded.

D	V	size	J	CDR3	DNA
NA	TRBV12-3/TRBV12-4	many	TRBJ1-5	CASTRGSGSLDQPQHF	TGTGCCAGCACAAGAGGTTCGGGGTCCCTCGATCAGCCCCAGCATTTT
TRBD1	TRBV5-1	many	TRBJ2-3	CASSPDRVPTDTQYF	TGCGCCAGCAGCCCGGACAGGGTGCCCACAGATACGCAGTATTTT
TRBD2	TRBV7-3	many	TRBJ2-1	CASSPSGGHYNEQFF	TGTGCCAGCAGCCCCAGCGGGGGGCACTACAATGAGCAGTTCTTC
NA	TRBV7-2	NA	TRBJ2-5	CASSLSGRGETQYF	TGTGCCAGCAGCTTATCAGGGAGGGGGGAGACCCAGTACTTC
NA	TRBV5-1	many	TRBJ2-7	CASSLAQGVDEQYF	TGCGCCAGCAGCTTGGCCCAGGGCGTCGACGAGCAGTACTTC
NA	TRBV2	many	TRBJ1-4	CASRDPAGADNEKLFF	TGTGCCAGCAGGGACCCAGCGGGGGCCGATAATGAAAAACTGTTTTTT
TRBD2	TRBV28	NA	TRBJ2-1	CASSPMSGGGVYNEQFF	TGTGCCAGCAGTCCTATGTCCGGGGGGGGGGTTTACAATGAGCAGTTCTTC
NA	TRBV7-3	few	TRBJ2-2	CASSQTGIGELFF	TGTGCCAGCAGCCAAACAGGGATCGGGGAGCTGTTTTTT
TRBD2	TRBV7-8	few	TRBJ2-5	CASSRSGGETQYF	TGTGCCAGCAGCCGATCCGGGGGGGAGACCCAGTACTTC
TRBD1	TRBV2	NA	TRBJ1-2	CACSFGQDFYGYTF	TGTGCCTGCAGTTTCGGACAGGATTTCTATGGCTACACCTTC
NA	TRBV14	many	TRBJ2-7	CASSQGVEQYF	TGTGCCAGCAGCCAAGGGGTCGAGCAGTACTTC
NA	TRBV11-2	many	TRBJ2-1	CASSSSGWGGGQNEQLF	TGTGCCAGCAGCTCCTCCGGCTGGGGGGGGGGGCAGAATGAGCAGCTCTTC